This paragraph covers one T cell receptor (beta chain) sequence. This record comes from a study of blood T cell repertoires in COVID-19. Study overall: The United States, Italy and Spain supplied acute and convalescent COVID-19 samples. From T cells, B-cell-depleted T cells, or PBMCs came the material, which was cDNA or gDNA.

Trimming at V came to 2 bases and at J to 7 bases, leaving 5 bases not matched to a gene. The CDR3 totals 14 residues. From germline, CDR1 is MNHEY and CDR2 SVGAGI. Original processing methods: Estimated nucleated cell counts came from reference gene primer amplification. Sequenced by immunoSEQ multiplex PCR; TCRdb stores in-frame clones only, minus some. The V and J calls and clone size are taken from that table; D and trimming were inferred from the DNA. The sample consists of 150,000 to 200,000 clones, 80% to 90% of them appearing once. The chain uses TRBV6-5 and TRBJ1-1; 9 bases map to TRBD1. Sequencing used peripheral blood. This clonotype was sampled from a man in his 60s with acute or convalescent COVID-19. The CDR3 region is CASSYEGQGDEAFF. The CDR3 coding sequence is TGTGCCAGCAGTTACGAGGGACAGGGAGATGAAGCTTTCTTT.